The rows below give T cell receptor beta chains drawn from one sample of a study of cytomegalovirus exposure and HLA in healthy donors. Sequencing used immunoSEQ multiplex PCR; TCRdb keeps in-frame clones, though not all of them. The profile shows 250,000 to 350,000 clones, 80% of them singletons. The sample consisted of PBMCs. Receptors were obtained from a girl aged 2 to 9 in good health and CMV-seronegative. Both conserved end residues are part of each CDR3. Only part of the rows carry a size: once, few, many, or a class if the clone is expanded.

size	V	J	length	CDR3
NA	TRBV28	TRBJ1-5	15	CASSLLDRGHQPQHF
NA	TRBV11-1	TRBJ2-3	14	CASSLTGDTDTQYF
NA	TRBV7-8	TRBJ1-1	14	CASSPNLGNTEAFF
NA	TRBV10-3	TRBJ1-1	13	CAISRGHYTEAFF
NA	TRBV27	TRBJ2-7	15	CASSLLGLASHEQYF
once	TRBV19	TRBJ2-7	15	CASRASGQRVNEQYF
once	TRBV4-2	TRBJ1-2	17	CASSQENRGYSNYGYTF
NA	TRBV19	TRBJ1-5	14	CASAEEGRNQPQHF
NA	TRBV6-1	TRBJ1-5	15	CASSEGRGRYQPQHF
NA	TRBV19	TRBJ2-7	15	CASSGRGATDAEQYF
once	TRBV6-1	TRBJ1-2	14	CASRKSGSGYGYTF
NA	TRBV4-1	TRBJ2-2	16	CASSQVFRGRAGELFF
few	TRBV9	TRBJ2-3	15	CASSVDWGGTDTQYF
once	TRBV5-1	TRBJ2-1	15	CASRQLAGSYNEQFF
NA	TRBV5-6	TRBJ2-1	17	CASSFFVLAGAGNEQFF
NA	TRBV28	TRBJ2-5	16	CASSLYPGDAVETQYF
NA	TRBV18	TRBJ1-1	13	CASSLGGNTEAFF
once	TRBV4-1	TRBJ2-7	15	CASSQGLAGRGEQYF
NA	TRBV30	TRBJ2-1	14	CAWEPRGGYSEQFF
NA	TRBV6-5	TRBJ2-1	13	CASSGLDYHEQFF
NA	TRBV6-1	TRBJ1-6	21	CASSEGPWTGGWYDYNSPLHF
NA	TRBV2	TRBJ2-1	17	CASSEAFAFSSYNEQFF
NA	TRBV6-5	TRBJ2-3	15	CASSYSLAGAYTQYF
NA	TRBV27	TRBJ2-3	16	CASSLSVTGGTDTQYF
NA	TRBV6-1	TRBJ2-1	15	CATGRTSGSWGEQFF
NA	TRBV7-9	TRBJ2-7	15	CASSLISGSSYEQYF
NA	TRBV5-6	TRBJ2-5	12	CASIHEGETQYF
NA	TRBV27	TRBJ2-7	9	CASSSGQYF
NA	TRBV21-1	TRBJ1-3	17	CASSKRRDRGSGNTIYF
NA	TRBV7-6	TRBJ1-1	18	CASSLISGQGSQNTEAFF
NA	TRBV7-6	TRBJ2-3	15	CASSLVGGSTDTQYF
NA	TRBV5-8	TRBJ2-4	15	CASSLIPLAKNIQYF
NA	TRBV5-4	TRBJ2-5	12	CASNDRGETQYF
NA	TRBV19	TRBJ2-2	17	CASRTSGTAKYTGELFF
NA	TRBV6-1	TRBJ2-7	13	CASSEGGGGEQYF
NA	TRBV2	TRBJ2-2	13	CASIGVRTGELFF
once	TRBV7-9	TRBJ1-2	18	CASNLGRMDSLANYGYTF
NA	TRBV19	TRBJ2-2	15	CASSSGTPRPGELFF
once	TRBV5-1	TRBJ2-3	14	CASRGASNTDTQYF
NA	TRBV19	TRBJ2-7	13	CASKGTGLYEQYF
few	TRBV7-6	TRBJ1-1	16	CASSLGGGYPFNGAFF
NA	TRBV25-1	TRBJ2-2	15	CASSERGYGTGELFF
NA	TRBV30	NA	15	CALGLAGQSSYEQYF
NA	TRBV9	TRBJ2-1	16	CASSPRTSGGYNEQFF
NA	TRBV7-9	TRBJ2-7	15	CASSPGEGTIDEQYF
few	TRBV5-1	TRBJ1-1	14	CASSSTPGGTEAFF
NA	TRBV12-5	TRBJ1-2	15	CASGLPPGQGGGYTF
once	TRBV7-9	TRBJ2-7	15	CASSLGASAYYEQYF
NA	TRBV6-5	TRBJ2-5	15	CASSYSQRGQYEQYF
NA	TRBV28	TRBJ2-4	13	CASSPGTRNIQYF
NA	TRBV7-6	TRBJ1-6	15	CASSLPGGFRSPLHF
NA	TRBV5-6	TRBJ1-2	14	CASSLGEGANGYTF
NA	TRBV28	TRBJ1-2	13	CASSSLGYAGYTF
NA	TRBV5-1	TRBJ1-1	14	CASSPGGWVAEAFF
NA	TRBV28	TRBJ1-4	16	CASSPRTGLGKEKLFF
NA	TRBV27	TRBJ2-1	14	CASRPHGDYNEQFF
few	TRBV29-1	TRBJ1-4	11	CSVGFSEKLFF
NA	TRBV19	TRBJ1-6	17	CASSPGWAFSYNSPLHF
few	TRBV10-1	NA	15	CASSESWSAGYEQYF
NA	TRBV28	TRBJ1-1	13	CASGPGFHTEAFF